The T cell receptor (beta chain) under discussion was sequenced for a study of blood T cell repertoires in COVID-19. Study information: Samples of COVID-19 (acute and convalescent) were obtained from the United States, Italy and Spain. Nucleic acid was either cDNA or gDNA, and it came from T cells, B-cell-depleted T cells, or PBMCs.

The authors' processing: Amplified reference gene primers provided the basis for estimating nucleated cell counts. Profiling relied on immunoSEQ multiplex PCR, and the TCRdb table lists in-frame clones only, not all of them. The DNA was the basis for D and trimming; V, J and clone size are from that table. Counted here are some 240,000 clones, about 81% occurring once; the ten biggest clones make up roughly 4%. Assignments of participants to cohorts depended upon their own reported clinical history. The receptor was isolated from a man in his thirties or forties with acute COVID-19. The sequencing input was PBMCs or T cells enriched from blood (not recorded which).

The CDR3 sequence is CASGLGAGDTDTQYF. As DNA, the CDR3 is TGTGCCAGCGGATTAGGGGCGGGAGACACAGATACGCAGTATTTT. The chain joins TRBV7-2 to TRBJ2-3, with 7 bases matching TRBD2. The CDR3 is 15 residues long. Unmatched junction bases numbered 10, after V lost 8 bases and J lost 2 bases. Germline assignment: CDR1 SGHTA and CDR2 FQGNSA.